Shown below are 20 T cell receptor beta chains from a single sample sequenced in a study of cytomegalovirus exposure and HLA in healthy donors. Primers for the PCR totalled 60 Vbeta and 13 Jbeta. TCRdb's copy holds only in-frame clones and misses some; the assay was immunoSEQ multiplex PCR. Here the sample spans 100,000 to 150,000 clones, more than 8% being singletons. Specimen: PBMCs. These TCRs come from a man aged 35-49 years in good health and CMV-seronegative.

The CDR3: CAISEIARTTNEKLFF. DNA for the CDR3: TGTGCCATCAGTGAGATAGCTCGGACAACTAATGAAAAACTGTTTTTT. This sequence joins TRBV10-3 and TRBJ1-4; D is uncertain. V lost 2 bases and J lost 0, with 10 bases in between. The CDR3 sequence is 16 residues long. The V gene's germline CDR1 is ENHRY and CDR2 SYGVKD.

The rearrangement joins TRBV19 to TRBJ1-5, with a possible D match to TRBD1 (6 bases). Germline lookup yields CDR1 LNHDA and CDR2 SQIVND (reference sequence). This CDR3 comprises 14 residues. The V end lost 3 bases, the J end lost 9 bases, and 15 bases lay between the germline ends. The CDR3 loop is CASSIGQSSGPQHF. The CDR3 DNA follows: TGTGCCAGTAGTATCGGACAGAGTAGTGGGCCCCAGCATTTT.

This clone was counted between two and nine times. The V call is TRBV2, the J call TRBJ1-2; D not resolved. CDR1 SNHLY and CDR2 FYNNEI come from the germline V gene. The length of the CDR3 is 13 residues. V lost 2 bases, J lost 5 bases, and 9 bases lay in between. The CDR3 loop reads CASSERHIYGYTF. CDR3 sequence (DNA): TGTGCCAGCAGTGAAAGACACATTTATGGCTACACCTTC.

J is TRBJ2-5 and V is TRBV5-5; D is ambiguous. The CDR3 length is 13 residues. Trimming removed 2 bases at V and 2 bases at J, with 7 bases between. The germline V gene has CDR1 SGHKS and CDR2 YYEKEE (reference sequence). The chain's CDR3 is CASSLARQETQYF. For the CDR3, the DNA is TGTGCCAGCAGCTTAGCCCGGCAAGAGACCCAGTACTTC.

There are a few counts of this clone. This chain connects TRBV4-3 to TRBJ2-5; 7 bases fit TRBD2. Germline CDR1 LGHNA, CDR2 YSLEER. After removal of 3 bases from V and 1 base from J, the junction contained 11 bases not matched to a gene. The CDR3 spans 17 residues. The CDR3 region has the DNA TGCGCCAGCAGCCAGGGTGCCTTGCGGGGGAGCCAAGAGACCCAGTACTTC. This sequence encodes CASSQGALRGSQETQYF.

V usage is TRBV10-3 and J usage is TRBJ2-3; D might be TRBD2 (6 bases). Germline assignment: CDR1 ENHRY and CDR2 SYGVKD. This CDR3 spans 16 amino acids. The germline V and J ends were trimmed by 2 bases and 5 bases, with 17 bases remaining between them. CDR3 sequence (DNA): TGTGCCATCAGTGAGCCCTCGACTAGTGGGGGAGATACGCAGTATTTT. Its translation: CAISEPSTSGGDTQYF.

This rearrangement joins TRBV6-6 to TRBJ2-1, with D maybe TRBD2 (5 bases). Deletions cut 2 bases from V and 10 bases from J, with 9 bases between. CDR1 and CDR2 from the germline V gene are MNHNY and SVGAGI (reference sequence). The CDR3 has 12 amino acids. Written as DNA, the CDR3 is TGTGCCAGCAGTTACGTCTGGGAGGAGCAGTTCTTC. It yields the protein CASSYVWEEQFF.

This chain joins TRBV6-5 and TRBJ2-7; 9 positions agree with TRBD2. The end of the DNA is better explained by TRBJ2-5, so the J call may be wrong. The V gene's germline CDR1 is MNHEY and CDR2 SVGAGI. The CDR3 length is 14 residues. CDR3 protein: CASTPREGGETQYF. As DNA, the CDR3 is TGTGCCAGCACCCCGCGGGAGGGAGGAGAGACCCAGTACTTC.

This clone was seen only a few times. The chain joins TRBV6-6 to TRBJ2-4; D is perhaps TRBD1 (5 bases). Trimming left V 6 bases short and J 7 bases short, with 10 bases between. The CDR3 covers 12 residues. Germline V gives CDR1 MNHNY, CDR2 SVGAGI (reference sequence). CDR3 in amino acids: CASSHRSNIQYF. DNA of the CDR3: TGTGCCAGCAGCCACAGGTCCAACATTCAGTACTTC.

V is TRBV27 and J is TRBJ1-6, with a weak D call TRBD1 (6 bases). Germline CDR1 MNHEY, CDR2 SMNVEV (reference sequence). There are 14 residues in the CDR3. The V gene lost 7 bases and the J gene lost 6 bases, with 13 bases spanning the gap. CDR3 protein: CASTWGQFNSPLHF. CDR3 DNA sequence: TGTGCCAGCACCTGGGGGCAGTTTAATTCACCCCTCCACTTT.

The chain employs TRBV27 and TRBJ1-2; D gene ambiguous. CDR3 length: 15 amino acids. V shed 6 bases and J shed 5 bases, with 19 bases lying between them. CDR1 and CDR2 from the germline V gene are MNHEY and SMNVEV (reference sequence). The CDR3 DNA reads TGTGCCAGCAGGAAGGATCATAGCTCCGTGTATGGCTACACCTTC. Translating it yields CASRKDHSSVYGYTF.

This clone was seen repeatedly, ten times or more. The gene calls are TRBV12-2 and TRBJ1-1. TRBV12-2 is recorded as a pseudogene. This CDR3 region has 12 residues. CDR3 nucleotide sequence: TGTGCAAGTCGCTTATCGGAGGGTGAAGCTTTCTTT. Translating gives CASRLSEGEAFF.

Here the CDR3 reads CASSLRRQDRGHGYTF. CDR3 DNA sequence: TGTGCCAGCAGCTTGCGAAGACAGGACAGGGGACATGGCTACACCTTC. The rearrangement uses TRBV5-7 and TRBJ1-2, with TRBD1 matching over 9 bases. TRBV5-7 is noted as an ORF with a role that remains uncertain. J lost 6 bases, V lost 1 base, and 10 bases had no gene match. The CDR3 extends over 16 amino acids.

The gene calls are TRBV7-6 and TRBJ1-1, with a possible D match to TRBD1 (6 bases). Germline V gives CDR1 SGHVS, CDR2 FNYEAQ. Trimming left V 5 bases short and J 1 base short, with 8 bases between. The CDR3 extends over 13 amino acids. The CDR3 DNA follows: TGTGCCAGCAGCCGGACAGCGAACACTGAAGCTTTCTTT. Translated: CASSRTANTEAFF.

The chain employs TRBV29-1 and TRBJ2-3; TRBD2 aligns across 11 bases. CDR3 length: 14 residues. The junction had 7 bases not matched to a gene; V was cut back by 2 bases and J by 9 bases. The germline CDR1 and CDR2 sequences are SQVTM and ANQGSEA. Here the CDR3 reads CSVEPSGGTGTQYF. The DNA of the CDR3 is TGCAGCGTTGAACCTAGCGGGGGGACAGGCACGCAGTATTTT.

The chain combines TRBV28 with TRBJ2-2, with 10 bases identical to TRBD1. CDR1 and CDR2 (germline): MDHEN, SYDVKM. The CDR3 loop spans 15 amino acids. V was pared by 6 bases and J by 4 bases, with 5 bases of the junction left unmatched. The CDR3 DNA is TGTGCCAGCAGCCTCCGGGACAGGGGCACCGGGGAGCTGTTTTTT. Its translation: CASSLRDRGTGELFF.

V and J are TRBV7-9 and TRBJ1-2; D remains unclear. Between the trimmed V and J ends, which lost 1 base and 8 bases, there was a span of 17 bases. Germline loops: CDR1 SEHNR, CDR2 FQNEAQ (reference sequence). There are 15 residues in the CDR3. As DNA, the CDR3 is TGTGCCAGCAGCTTAGTAGCCGGTGGACGCGGGGGCTACACCTTC. The encoded protein is CASSLVAGGRGGYTF.

This chain joins TRBV6-5 and TRBJ1-2; D perhaps matches TRBD1 (5 bases). Germline CDR1 MNHEY, CDR2 SVGAGI. V lost 0 bases and J 3 bases, leaving 8 bases between the germline ends. The CDR3 is made up of 14 amino acids. The CDR3 spells CASSYSGVHYGYTF. The CDR3 DNA reads TGTGCCAGCAGTTACTCAGGGGTTCACTATGGCTACACCTTC.

This clone came up a few times. The rearrangement links TRBV27 to TRBJ2-7, with D perhaps matching TRBD1 (5 bases). Germline V CDR1 and CDR2: MNHEY, SMNVEV (reference sequence). With 1 base removed from V and 4 bases from J, the gap between germline ends came to 8 bases. The CDR3 runs to 13 residues. Written as DNA, the CDR3 is TGTGCCAGCAGTTTATGGTCAGGGTACGAGCAGTACTTC. It translates to CASSLWSGYEQYF.

V usage is TRBV27 and J usage is TRBJ2-1; D may be TRBD2 (6 bases). The CDR3 is 15 amino acids. The V end lost 0 bases, the J end lost 3 bases, and 9 bases lay between the germline ends. The germline V gene has CDR1 MNHEY and CDR2 SMNVEV (reference sequence). The CDR3 protein is CASSLSAGHYNEQFF. CDR3 coding DNA: TGTGCCAGCAGTTTATCTGCGGGGCACTACAATGAGCAGTTCTTC.